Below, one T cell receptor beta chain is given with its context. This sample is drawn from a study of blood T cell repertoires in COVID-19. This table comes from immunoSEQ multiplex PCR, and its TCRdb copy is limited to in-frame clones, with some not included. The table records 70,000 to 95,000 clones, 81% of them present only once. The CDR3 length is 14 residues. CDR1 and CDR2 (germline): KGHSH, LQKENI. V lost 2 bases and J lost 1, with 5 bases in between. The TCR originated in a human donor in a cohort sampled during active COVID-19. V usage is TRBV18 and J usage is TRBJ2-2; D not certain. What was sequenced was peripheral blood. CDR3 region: CASSPEMNTGELFF. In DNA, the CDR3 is TGTGCCAGCTCACCAGAGATGAACACCGGGGAGCTGTTTTTT. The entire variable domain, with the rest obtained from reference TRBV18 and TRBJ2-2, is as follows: NAGVMQNPRHLVRRRGQEARLRCSPMKGHSHVYWYRQLPEEGLKFMVYLQKENIIDESGMPKERFSAEFPKEGPSILRIQQVVRGDSAAYFCASSPEMNTGELFFGEGSRLTVL.